This record concerns one T cell receptor beta chain sequence. This entry is derived from a study of cytomegalovirus exposure and HLA in healthy donors. This CDR3 is 17 amino acids long. Looked up from germline, CDR1 is WSHSY and CDR2 is SAAADI. The V end lost 0 bases, the J end lost 0 bases, and 12 bases lay between the germline ends. The PCR had 60 Vbeta and 13 Jbeta primers. TCRdb's copy holds only in-frame clones and misses some; the assay was immunoSEQ multiplex PCR. The sample has around 200,000 clones; 65% to 85% are singletons. Input material: PBMCs. The rearrangement joins TRBV10-2 to TRBJ1-3; D is unclear. The TCR comes from a young woman in good health and CMV-seronegative. The CDR3 region has the DNA TGCGCCAGCAGTGAGTCGTCAGGCGCAAGCTCTGGAAACACCATATATTTT. It specifies CASSESSGASSGNTIYF.